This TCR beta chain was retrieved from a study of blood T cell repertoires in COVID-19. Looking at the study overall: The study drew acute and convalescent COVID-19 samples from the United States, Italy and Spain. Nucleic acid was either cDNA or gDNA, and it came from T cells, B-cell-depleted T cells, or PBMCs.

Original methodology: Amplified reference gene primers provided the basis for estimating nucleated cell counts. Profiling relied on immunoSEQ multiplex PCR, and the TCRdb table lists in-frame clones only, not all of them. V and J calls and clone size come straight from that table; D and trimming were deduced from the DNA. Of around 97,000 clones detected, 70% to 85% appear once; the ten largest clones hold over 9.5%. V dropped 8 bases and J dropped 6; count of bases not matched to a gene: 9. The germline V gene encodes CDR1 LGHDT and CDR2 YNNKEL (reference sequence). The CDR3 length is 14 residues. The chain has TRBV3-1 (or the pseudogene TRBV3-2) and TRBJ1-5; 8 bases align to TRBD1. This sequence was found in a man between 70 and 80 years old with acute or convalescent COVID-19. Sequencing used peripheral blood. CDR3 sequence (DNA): TGTGCCAGCCGTGACAGGGGCTTGGGTCAGCCCCAGCATTTT. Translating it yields CASRDRGLGQPQHF.